The subject of this entry is one T cell receptor (beta chain). What it recognizes is unknown. The data were taken from a study of identifying expanded T cells in peripheral blood. Broader study findings: Variance in clone template counts between approximately two-week samples significantly increased with total template count across all healthy donors. Technical replicates showed roughly 1.2 changed clones; about 2 weeks around 15; four weeks 19.

Measured with immunoSEQ multiplex PCR; TCRdb has only the in-frame clones, and not every one. The repertoire holds roughly 81,000 clones, around 84% seen once, with around 20% in the top ten. The germline CDR1 and CDR2 sequences are SGHAT and FQDESV (reference sequence). V was shortened by 3 bases and J by 7 bases, with 13 bases between the two germline ends. The CDR3 totals 14 residues. Collection occurred without any documented infections or immune events in donors. Material: blood. The clonotype originates from a person aged 18 to 69 in good health. The J gene is TRBJ2-1, the V gene TRBV11-1; possible D gene TRBD1, 6 bases. The CDR3: CASSLAGVLNEQFF. CDR3 DNA sequence: TGTGCCAGCAGCTTGGCAGGGGTGTTGAATGAGCAGTTCTTC.